These 3 T cell receptor beta chains share one sample of origin, sequenced in a study of shared clonotypes between healthy human individuals (TCRdb year 2020). The library was produced with the immunoSEQ multiplex PCR assay. As stored in TCRdb, this immuneACCESS dataset retains in-frame rearrangements with V and J assigned. A fraction of the clones does not appear; measured against another copy, unresolved V genes explain less than half of the discrepancy, and the remainder lacks a known reason. The sample has approximately 2.1 million clones on record, over 85% of them singletons. Of the sample, about 0.39% is held by the ten largest clones. Specimen: naive CD4+ T cells from PBMCs. Taken with the paper, the label for cell subset or site translates to: CD45RA+ positively selected. Receptors were obtained from a man aged 18 to 29 in good health. Some clones in this sample may be carry-over from other donors' samples.

The chain employs TRBV5-1 and TRBJ2-7; 7 bases are shared with TRBD2. Per the germline V gene, CDR1 is SGHRS and CDR2 is YFSETQ. The CDR3 consists of 10 residues. CDR3 in DNA: TGCACCCAAACTAGCGACGAGCAGTACTTC. Translated, it gives CTQTSDEQYF.

The J gene is TRBJ2-3, the V gene TRBV5-4; TRBD2 matches 13 bases. The germline V gene encodes CDR1 SGHNT and CDR2 YYREEE (reference sequence). The CDR3 consists of 16 residues. The trim removed 4 bases at V and 3 bases at J, leaving 5 bases unmatched. The CDR3 loop is CASSTWTSGRTDTQYF. CDR3 coding DNA: TGTGCCAGCAGCACATGGACTAGCGGGAGAACAGATACGCAGTATTTT.

This chain connects TRBV29-1 to TRBJ2-3; possible D gene TRBD2, 6 bases. Trimming shortened V by 4 bases and J by 0 bases, and 14 bases separated the two germline ends. The CDR3 consists of 15 residues. The germline CDR1 and CDR2 sequences are SQVTM and ANQGSEA. The DNA for the CDR3 is TGCAGCGTTGCGGGCGGGGCCCATAGCACAGATACGCAGTATTTT. It encodes CSVAGGAHSTDTQYF.